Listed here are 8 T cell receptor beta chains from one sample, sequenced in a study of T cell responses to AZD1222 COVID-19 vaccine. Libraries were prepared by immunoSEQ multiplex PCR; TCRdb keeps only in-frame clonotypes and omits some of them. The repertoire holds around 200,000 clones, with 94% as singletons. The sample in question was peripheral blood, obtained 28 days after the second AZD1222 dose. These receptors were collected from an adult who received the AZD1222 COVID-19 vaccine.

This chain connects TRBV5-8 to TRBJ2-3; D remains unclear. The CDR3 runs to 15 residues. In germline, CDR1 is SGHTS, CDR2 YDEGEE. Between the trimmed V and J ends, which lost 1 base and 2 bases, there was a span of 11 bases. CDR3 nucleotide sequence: TGTGCCAGCAGCTTGTTAGGGCAGGTCACAGATACGCAGTATTTT. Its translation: CASSLLGQVTDTQYF.

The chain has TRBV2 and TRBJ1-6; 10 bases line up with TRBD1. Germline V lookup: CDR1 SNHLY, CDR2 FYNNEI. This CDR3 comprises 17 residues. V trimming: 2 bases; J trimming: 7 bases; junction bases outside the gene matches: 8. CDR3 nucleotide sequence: TGTGCCAGCAGTGAACGGCTGGGACAGGGGATAAATTCACCCCTCCACTTT. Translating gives CASSERLGQGINSPLHF.

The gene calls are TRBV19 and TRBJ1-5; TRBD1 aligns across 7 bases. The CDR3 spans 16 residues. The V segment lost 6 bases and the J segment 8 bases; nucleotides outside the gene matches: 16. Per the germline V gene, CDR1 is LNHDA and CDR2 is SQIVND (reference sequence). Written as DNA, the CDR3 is TGTGCCAGTAGGACCCGGGACAGTCAAAGTAGGGAGCCCCAGCATTTT. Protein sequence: CASRTRDSQSREPQHF.

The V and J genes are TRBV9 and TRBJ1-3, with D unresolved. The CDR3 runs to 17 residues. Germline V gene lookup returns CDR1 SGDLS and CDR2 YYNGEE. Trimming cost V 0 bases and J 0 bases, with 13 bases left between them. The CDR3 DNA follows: TGTGCCAGCAGCGTAGGTGGTTTCAGCTCCTCTGGAAACACCATATATTTT. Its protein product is CASSVGGFSSSGNTIYF.

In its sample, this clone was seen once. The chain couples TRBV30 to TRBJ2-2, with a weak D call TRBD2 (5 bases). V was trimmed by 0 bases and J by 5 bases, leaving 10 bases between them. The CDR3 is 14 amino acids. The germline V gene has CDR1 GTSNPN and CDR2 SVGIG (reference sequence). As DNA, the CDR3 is TGTGCCTGGAGTGTGGACTCAAATACCGGGGAGCTGTTTTTT. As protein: CAWSVDSNTGELFF.

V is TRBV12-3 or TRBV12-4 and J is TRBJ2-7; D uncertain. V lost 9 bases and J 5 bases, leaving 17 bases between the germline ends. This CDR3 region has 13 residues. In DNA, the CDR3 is TGTGCCAGTACCTCAGGTTTTTTGCACGAGCAGTACTTC. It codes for CASTSGFLHEQYF.

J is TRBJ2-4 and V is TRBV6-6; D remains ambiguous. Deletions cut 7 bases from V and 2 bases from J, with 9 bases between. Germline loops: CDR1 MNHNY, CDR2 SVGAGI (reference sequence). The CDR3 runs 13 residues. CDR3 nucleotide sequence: TGTGCCAGCAATCCTAGGACCAAAAACATTCAGTACTTC. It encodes CASNPRTKNIQYF.

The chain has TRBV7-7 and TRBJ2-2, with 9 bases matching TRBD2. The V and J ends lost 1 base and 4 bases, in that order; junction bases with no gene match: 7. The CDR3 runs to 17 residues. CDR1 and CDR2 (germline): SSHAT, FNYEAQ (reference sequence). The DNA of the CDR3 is TGTGCCAGCAGCTTAGGGGCTAGCGGGGTGATCACCGGGGAGCTGTTTTTT. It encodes CASSLGASGVITGELFF. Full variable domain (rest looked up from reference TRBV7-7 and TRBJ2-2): GAGVSQSPRYKVTKRGQDVTLRCDPISSHATLYWYQQALGQGPEFLTYFNYEAQPDKSGLPSDRFSAERPEGSISTLTIQRTEQRDSAMYRCASSLGASGVITGELFFGEGSRLTVL.